The 9 T cell receptor beta chains below were found in one sample sequenced in a study of cytomegalovirus exposure and HLA in healthy donors (dated by TCRdb to about 2017). The method was the immunoSEQ multiplex PCR assay. A mixture of 60 forward primers for TCR Vbeta segments and 13 reverse primers for TCR Jbeta segments was used in the multiplex PCR. TCRdb retrieved this table from immuneACCESS and kept in-frame rearrangements only. Not all clones are present; in checked studies, unresolved V genes account for under half, and no reason is known for the remainder. Present in this sample are some 120,000 clones, more than 70% of which were seen just once. The ten largest clones represent around 8.5% of the sample. The specimen was PBMCs. The receptors were gathered from a woman aged 45-60 years in good health and CMV-seropositive.

J is TRBJ2-3 and V is TRBV9, with D perhaps matching TRBD2 (6 bases). V shed 0 bases and J shed 4 bases, with 9 bases lying between them. The V gene's germline CDR1 is SGDLS and CDR2 YYNGEE. The CDR3 contains 14 residues. CDR3 region: CASSVARGADTQYF. The CDR3 DNA follows: TGTGCCAGCAGCGTAGCGCGGGGCGCAGATACGCAGTATTTT.

This sequence joins TRBV18 and TRBJ1-2, with TRBD1 identical over 7 bases. J lost 4 bases, V lost 0 bases, and 8 bases had no gene match. Germline V lookup: CDR1 KGHSH, CDR2 LQKENI. The CDR3 runs 16 residues. CDR3 amino acids: CASSPPGTDMSYGYTF. The DNA of the CDR3 is TGTGCCAGCTCACCACCCGGGACAGATATGTCCTATGGCTACACCTTC.

V gene TRBV7-2 combines with J gene TRBJ2-7; 8 bases line up with TRBD2. Germline V CDR1 and CDR2: SGHTA, FQGNSA. V lost 3 bases and J lost 5; bases outside the gene matches: 6. The CDR3 is 14 residues long. The DNA for the CDR3 is TGTGCCAGCAGCTTTGCCGGGGGGGACCACGAGCAGTACTTC. It is translated as CASSFAGGDHEQYF.

The chain links TRBV5-4 to TRBJ2-5, with 9 bases aligning to TRBD1. The J call may be faulty, since TRBJ2-7 better matches the DNA end. CDR3 length: 13 residues. CDR1 is SGHNT, CDR2 YYREEE, per germline (reference sequence). Here the CDR3 DNA reads TGTGCCAGCAGCCGGGACAGGGTTTACGAGCAGTACTTC. It specifies CASSRDRVYEQYF.

This chain connects TRBV6-1 to TRBJ1-5; no definite D call. V was trimmed by 11 bases and J by 3 bases, leaving 17 bases between them. The CDR3 covers 14 residues. Germline CDR1 MNHNS, CDR2 SASEGT. The chain's CDR3 is CAPKRQLVNQPQHF. The CDR3 DNA follows: TGTGCCCCCAAGCGGCAGCTGGTCAATCAGCCCCAGCATTTT.

This clone was detected only once. This chain links TRBV4-3 with TRBJ2-7; TRBD2 aligns across 12 bases. The germline V gene encodes CDR1 LGHNA and CDR2 YSLEER. This CDR3 has 16 amino acids. V lost 0 bases, J lost 3 bases, and 3 bases stayed unmatched. The CDR3 here is CASSQDGTSGLYEQYF. The CDR3 DNA follows: TGCGCCAGCAGCCAAGATGGGACTAGCGGGCTCTACGAGCAGTACTTC.

This clone was detected only a few times. V and J are TRBV7-2 and TRBJ2-3, with 13 bases fitting TRBD2. Per germline, CDR1 SGHTA and CDR2 FQGNSA. CDR3 length equals 15 residues. The J segment lost 9 bases and the V segment lost 9 bases, leaving 12 bases of the junction unmatched. The CDR3 loop is CARTSGGSEGGTQYF. As DNA, the CDR3 is TGTGCCAGGACTAGCGGGGGGTCGGAGGGAGGGACGCAGTATTTT. Variable domain in full (rest from reference TRBV7-2 and TRBJ2-3): GAGVSQSPSNKVTEKGKDVELRCDPISGHTALYWYRQSLGQGLEFLIYFQGNSAPDKSGLPSDRFSAERTGGSVSTLTIQRTQQEDSAVYLCARTSGGSEGGTQYFGPGTRLTVL.

The chain is built from TRBV18 and TRBJ1-1, with unresolved D. Germline CDR1 KGHSH, CDR2 LQKENI. The germline V and J ends were trimmed by 6 bases and 3 bases, with 14 bases remaining between them. The CDR3 is made up of 14 amino acids. This CDR3 is CASSPQDLHTEAFF. The CDR3 coding sequence is TGTGCCAGCTCCCCGCAGGACTTACACACTGAAGCTTTCTTT.

This clone came up once. The V gene is TRBV4-3, the J gene TRBJ2-3; D is uncertain. V was shortened by 0 bases and J by 1 base, with 14 bases between the two germline ends. Germline V gene sequence: CDR1 LGHNA, CDR2 YSLEER. The CDR3 has 17 amino acids. The chain's CDR3 is CASSQDPPRSRTDTQYF. DNA for the CDR3: TGCGCCAGCAGCCAAGATCCCCCCCGGTCGCGCACAGATACGCAGTATTTT.